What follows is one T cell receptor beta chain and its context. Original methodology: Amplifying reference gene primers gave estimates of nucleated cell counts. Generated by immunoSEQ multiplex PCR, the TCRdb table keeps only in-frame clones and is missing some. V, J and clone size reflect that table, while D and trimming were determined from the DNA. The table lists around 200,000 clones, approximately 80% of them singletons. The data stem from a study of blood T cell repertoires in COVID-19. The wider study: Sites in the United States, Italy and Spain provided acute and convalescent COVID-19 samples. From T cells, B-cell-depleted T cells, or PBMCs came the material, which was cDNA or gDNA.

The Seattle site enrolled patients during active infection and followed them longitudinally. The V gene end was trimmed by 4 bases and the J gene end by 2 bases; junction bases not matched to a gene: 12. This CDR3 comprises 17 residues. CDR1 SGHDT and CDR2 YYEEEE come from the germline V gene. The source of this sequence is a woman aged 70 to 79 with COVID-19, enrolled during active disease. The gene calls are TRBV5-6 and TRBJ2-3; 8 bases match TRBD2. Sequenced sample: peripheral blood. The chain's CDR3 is CASSPRPVAGPTDTQYF. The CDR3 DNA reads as TGTGCCAGCAGCCCTAGGCCTGTAGCGGGACCCACAGATACGCAGTATTTT.